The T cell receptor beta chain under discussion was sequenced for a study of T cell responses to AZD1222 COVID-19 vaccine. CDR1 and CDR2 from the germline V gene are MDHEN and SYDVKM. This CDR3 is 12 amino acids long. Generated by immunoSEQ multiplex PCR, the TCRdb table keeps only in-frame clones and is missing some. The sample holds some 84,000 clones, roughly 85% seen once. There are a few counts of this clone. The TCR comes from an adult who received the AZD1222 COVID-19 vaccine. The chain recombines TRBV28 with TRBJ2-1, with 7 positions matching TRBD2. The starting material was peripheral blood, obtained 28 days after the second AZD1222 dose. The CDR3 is CGAGEGANDPFF. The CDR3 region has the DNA TGTGGTGCTGGGGAGGGAGCTAACGATCCGTTCTTC.